This TCR beta chain was profiled in a study of metastatic and nonmetastatic thyroid tumors. Study-level information: Repertoires from malignant and benign thyroid patients were compared across blood and tumor or nodule tissue. Study results and limitations: Benign nodules reportedly had significantly lower TCR beta diversity than malignant thyroid tumors in blood and tumor.

All patients were untreated before thyroid surgery. How the authors handled the data: The authors used CDR3 differences across clinicopathological groups to build a distant-metastasis classifier for papillary thyroid cancer. TCRdb re-called the PCR reads through MiXCR. The V and J calls, along with clone size, are taken from TCRdb and not from the paper's own processing. Among 4,000 to 5,000 clones listed, 25% to 30% were seen once. This clone was counted only a few times. Its antigen is undetermined. One end of the junction varies from germline; a read error may be responsible. The CDR3 is 15 amino acids. The germline V gene has CDR1 SNHLY and CDR2 FYNNEI.

The TCR originated in a female donor with papillary thyroid cancer or a benign thyroid nodule (not recorded which). Some clones in this sample may be carry-over from other donors' samples. Sequencing was performed on adjacent normal tissue. The chain couples TRBV2 to TRBJ2-4, with D perhaps matching TRBD1 (6 bases). CDR3 in amino acids: CASCDRFLGMVDQYF. The CDR3 nucleotides read TGTGCCAGCTGTGACAGGTTTTTGGGAATGGTGGATCAGTACTTC.